Sequencing of this T cell receptor beta chain was carried out in a study of cytomegalovirus exposure and HLA in healthy donors. This clone was recorded once. This CDR3 is built from 15 residues. Trimming took off 2 bases at V and 1 base at J, with 11 bases between the two ends. From germline, CDR1 is MDHEN and CDR2 SYDVKM. The study ran its PCR with 60 Vbeta and 13 Jbeta primers. Generated by immunoSEQ multiplex PCR, the TCRdb table keeps only in-frame clones and is missing some. The repertoire has about 130,000 clones, approximately 64% of them found once; the top ten carry 2% to 2.5%. The specimen was PBMCs. The sequence came from a woman aged 40 to 50 in good health and CMV-seronegative. The chain has TRBV28 and TRBJ1-1; weak D call: TRBD1 (5 bases). CDR3 nucleotides: TGTGCCAGCAGTTTAGGGGGGTCCCAGAACACTGAAGCTTTCTTT. The encoded protein is CASSLGGSQNTEAFF.